These 20 T cell receptor beta chains originate from one sample sequenced in a study of blood T cell repertoires in COVID-19. Repertoires were generated with immunoSEQ multiplex PCR, while TCRdb's copy carries only in-frame clones and drops some. The sample carries about 97,000 clones, 80% to 90% recorded once. Sequencing was performed on peripheral blood. Every receptor here comes from a human donor in a cohort sampled during active COVID-19.

This clone was detected only once. The chain's CDR3 is CASSPTTGTWTSGYTF. The CDR3 nucleotides are TGCGCCAGCAGCCCTACGACAGGGACCTGGACAAGTGGCTACACCTTC. The chain carries TRBV5-1 and TRBJ1-2; 7 nucleotides match TRBD1. This CDR3 spans 16 amino acids. CDR1 SGHRS and CDR2 YFSETQ come from the germline V gene. V lost 4 bases, J lost 7 bases, and 16 bases stayed unmatched.

The CDR3 region is CASSPGASGSSSYNEQFF. The CDR3, as DNA: TGTGCCAGCAGCCCGGGGGCTAGCGGGAGTTCCTCCTACAATGAGCAGTTCTTC. The chain joins TRBV11-2 to TRBJ2-1; 10 nucleotides line up with TRBD2. Germline V lookup: CDR1 SGHAT, CDR2 FQNNGV. CDR3 length: 18 residues. V gave up 5 bases and J gave up 0 bases; unmatched junction bases: 10.

The gene calls are TRBV28 and TRBJ1-5; a possible D gene is TRBD1 (5 bases). CDR1 and CDR2 from the germline V gene are MDHEN and SYDVKM. Trimming removed 3 bases from V and 4 bases from J, with 16 bases in between. This CDR3 region has 16 residues. CDR3: CASSFWQGTPNQPQHF. The DNA for the CDR3 is TGTGCCAGCAGTTTTTGGCAGGGTACCCCGAATCAGCCCCAGCATTTT.

The rearrangement joins TRBV4-3 to TRBJ2-3, with 12 bases lining up with TRBD2. CDR3 length equals 18 residues. Germline trimming cut 3 bases from V and 4 bases from J; bases unmatched to any gene: 11. Germline-derived CDR1 and CDR2 are LGHNA and YSLEER. CDR3 in amino acids: CASSHASGRAGWADTQYF. Written as DNA, the CDR3 is TGCGCCAGCAGCCACGCTAGCGGGAGGGCCGGATGGGCAGATACGCAGTATTTT.

The rearrangement joins TRBV6-4 to TRBJ1-2; 9 bases match TRBD1. The CDR3 covers 17 residues. V lost 3 bases, J lost 8 bases, and 16 bases stayed unmatched. Per the germline V gene, CDR1 is MRHNA and CDR2 is SNTAGT. CDR3 sequence (DNA): TGTGCCAGCAGTGATAACCCGCCGACAGGACAGGGGAACGGCTACACCTTC. This gives the protein CASSDNPPTGQGNGYTF.

This clone was observed a single time. The rearrangement joins TRBV7-2 to TRBJ2-7; TRBD2 aligns across 9 bases. The CDR3 has 16 residues. Losses at the gene ends were 1 base for V and 4 bases for J; bases not matched to a gene: 8. In germline, CDR1 is SGHTA, CDR2 FQGNSA. CDR3 DNA sequence: TGTGCCAGCAGCTTAGACGGGAGCGGGAGGCAGTACGAGCAGTACTTC. Its translation is CASSLDGSGRQYEQYF.

The V gene is TRBV29-1, the J gene TRBJ2-1, with 8 bases fitting TRBD1. Germline loops: CDR1 SQVTM, CDR2 ANQGSEA. This CDR3 comprises 17 residues. The trim removed 3 bases at V and 2 bases at J, leaving 12 bases unmatched. The CDR3 loop reads CSVDSPTGAAPYNEQFF. Written as DNA, the CDR3 is TGCAGCGTTGATTCCCCGACAGGGGCAGCTCCCTACAATGAGCAGTTCTTC.

The V gene is TRBV6-5, the J gene TRBJ2-2; D is possibly TRBD2 (5 bases). V was pared by 8 bases and J by 0 bases, with 13 bases between. CDR1 and CDR2 from the germline V gene are MNHEY and SVGAGI. The CDR3 is 15 residues long. The CDR3 sequence: CASRSGTANTGELFF. CDR3 DNA sequence: TGTGCCAGCCGGAGCGGTACTGCGAACACCGGGGAGCTGTTTTTT.

J is TRBJ1-2 and V is TRBV10-3, with D tentatively TRBD1 (5 bases). This CDR3 has 15 residues. The germline CDR1 and CDR2 sequences are ENHRY and SYGVKD. V was shortened by 1 base and J by 4 bases, with 13 bases between the two germline ends. CDR3 region: CAISEFAQGSYGYTF. For the CDR3, the DNA is TGTGCCATCAGTGAGTTTGCTCAGGGCAGCTATGGCTACACCTTC.

The chain couples TRBV5-5 to TRBJ1-2; TRBD1 aligns across 7 bases. CDR3 length: 13 residues. The germline V gene has CDR1 SGHKS and CDR2 YYEKEE (reference sequence). The J segment lost 3 bases and the V segment lost 5 bases, leaving 4 bases of the junction unmatched. CDR3 nucleotides: TGTGCCAGCAGTCCACAGGGGTACTATGGCTACACCTTC. This encodes CASSPQGYYGYTF.

This chain uses TRBV9 with TRBJ2-3, with TRBD2 matching over 8 bases. This CDR3 spans 14 amino acids. The trim removed 5 bases at V and 5 bases at J, leaving 7 bases unmatched. CDR1 and CDR2 (germline): SGDLS, YYNGEE. The CDR3: CASSDRAGGDTQYF. CDR3 nucleotide sequence: TGTGCCAGCAGTGATAGGGCGGGAGGAGATACGCAGTATTTT.

This rearrangement joins TRBV4-2 to TRBJ1-2, with 9 nucleotides matching TRBD1. This CDR3 spans 13 amino acids. The germline CDR1 and CDR2 sequences are LGHNA and YNFKEQ. J gave up 8 bases and V 3 bases, and 4 bases lay outside the gene matches. The CDR3 DNA is TGTGCCAGCAGCCAGCCGGGACAGGGAGGCTACACCTTC. Translating gives CASSQPGQGGYTF.

The chain employs TRBV19 and TRBJ2-3, with 10 bases lining up with TRBD2. Trimming cost V 4 bases and J 5 bases; bases outside gene matches: 9. The CDR3 is made up of 16 amino acids. The germline V gene has CDR1 LNHDA and CDR2 SQIVND (reference sequence). CDR3 coding DNA: TGTGCCAGTAGTACCCGCAGCGGGGGGGCCGAAGATACGCAGTATTTT. Its protein product is CASSTRSGGAEDTQYF.

The V gene is TRBV7-2, the J gene TRBJ2-2; no clear D. Trimming shortened V by 3 bases and J by 3 bases, and 5 bases separated the two germline ends. The CDR3 extends over 13 amino acids. CDR1 SGHTA and CDR2 FQGNSA come from the germline V gene. This chain's CDR3 is CASSFSYTGELFF. The CDR3 DNA follows: TGTGCCAGCAGCTTTAGCTACACCGGGGAGCTGTTTTTT.

The chain uses TRBV5-4 and TRBJ1-2; the match to TRBD1 covers 7 bases. J lost 2 bases, V lost 4 bases, and 8 bases had no gene match. Germline loops: CDR1 SGHNT, CDR2 YYREEE (reference sequence). The CDR3 has 15 residues. The CDR3 nucleotides read TGTGCCAGCAGCCCTCCGGGACAGCAGAACTATGGCTACACCTTC. Translated, it gives CASSPPGQQNYGYTF.

This clone has only a few counts. This chain joins TRBV15 and TRBJ1-4; D is unresolved. V shed 4 bases and J shed 7 bases, with 16 bases lying between them. From germline, CDR1 is LNHNV and CDR2 YYDKDF (reference sequence). The CDR3 spans 15 residues. The CDR3 loop is CATSNQMAGAEKLFF. In nucleotides, the CDR3 is TGTGCCACCAGCAACCAGATGGCGGGAGCTGAAAAACTGTTTTTT.

V usage is TRBV5-1 and J usage is TRBJ2-2, with TRBD2 as a possible D gene (6 bases). V lost 4 bases to trimming and J lost 2 bases, with 15 bases between them. Per germline, CDR1 SGHRS and CDR2 YFSETQ. The CDR3 runs to 16 residues. The CDR3 reads CASSLSRLENTGELFF. The CDR3 DNA is TGCGCCAGCAGCCTCTCGAGACTAGAAAACACCGGGGAGCTGTTTTTT.

V is TRBV16 and J is TRBJ2-4, with a tentative D call TRBD1 (6 bases). CDR1 KGHSY and CDR2 FQNENV come from the germline V gene. CDR3 length: 14 amino acids. V lost 3 bases and J 5 bases, leaving 11 bases between the germline ends. For the CDR3, the DNA is TGTGCCAGCAGCCAGCCTCGGACAGAAAACATTCAGTACTTC. Translated: CASSQPRTENIQYF.

In this sample, this clone turned up once. The rearrangement joins TRBV7-2 to TRBJ1-2; tentative D call: TRBD1 (5 bases). CDR3 length equals 13 residues. From germline, CDR1 is SGHTA and CDR2 FQGNSA. V was pared by 4 bases and J by 4 bases, with 10 bases between. CDR3 sequence: CASSSDTIYGYTF. For the CDR3, the DNA is TGTGCCAGCAGCTCGGACACGATCTATGGCTACACCTTC.

The J gene is TRBJ2-3, the V gene TRBV9, with TRBD2 matching 9 bases. The CDR3 is 20 amino acids. Germline CDR1 is SGDLS and CDR2 is YYNGEE. The V segment lost 4 bases and the J segment 5 bases; nucleotides outside the gene matches: 23. CDR3 sequence (DNA): TGTGCCAGCAGCCCCCCGGTCGGTCGGGAAGCGGGGGGAGACCGAGATACGCAGTATTTT. Translation: CASSPPVGREAGGDRDTQYF.